The clone carrying this T cell receptor beta chain was found a few times. iRepertoire HTBI primers and Arm-PCR of CDR3 regions built TCR beta libraries. TCRdb processed the multiplex PCR reads anew with MiXCR; each CDR3 protein has one entry. Among around 450,000 distinct CDR3 sequences listed, roughly a fifth were seen once. Time point specified: persistent/refractory GD, antithyroid drugs over 5 years with positive TRAb. The authors made the TCR library using RNA they extracted from PBMCs. These data are taken from a study of regulatory T cells in long-lasting Graves disease. The length of the CDR3 is 15 residues. Deletions cut 7 bases from V and 1 base from J, with 15 bases between. Germline CDR1 reads MDHEN; CDR2 reads SYDVKM.

The source is a female donor with Graves disease. Specimen: peripheral blood mononuclear cells (PBMCs), collected when the disease was refractory, from a patient treated with antithyroid drugs. The V call is TRBV28, the J call TRBJ2-3; the D call may be TRBD1 or TRBD2 (7 bases each). The CDR3 sequence: CASKGGGSGTDTQYF. DNA for the CDR3: TGTGCCAGCAAGGGAGGGGGCTCAGGCACAGATACGCAGTATTTT.